The clone carrying this T cell receptor (beta chain) was detected only a few times. Antigen specificity is unknown. Method: immunoSEQ multiplex PCR; TCRdb's copy keeps in-frame clones and lacks some. Of around 47,000 clones listed, about 80% were seen once; the top ten hold about a fifth. The record originates from a study of T cell responses to AZD1222 COVID-19 vaccine. Study findings and constraints: When two AZD1222 doses had been given, Spike-specific TCR breadth and depth rose. After the peak T cell response, and only then, were repertoires sampled.

The CDR3 consists of 11 residues. Trimming removed 1 base from V and 7 bases from J, with 4 bases in between. Germline values: CDR1 SGHDN, CDR2 FVKESK. This TCR came from an adult who received the MenACWY meningococcal vaccine as a control. The rearrangement links TRBV14 to TRBJ1-2; no firm D call. Here the sequenced sample was peripheral blood, taken 28 days after the second dose of the MenACWY control vaccine. The CDR3 bases are TGTGCCAGCAGCCAAGGACCTGGCTACACCTTC. Amino acids: CASSQGPGYTF.